This record looks at one T cell receptor beta chain sequence and its context. The antigen remains unidentified. V lost 2 bases, J lost 5 bases, and 15 bases lay in between. The germline gives CDR1 SQVTM, CDR2 ANQGSEA. CDR3 size: 14 residues. Molecular barcoding with unique molecular identifiers was used for the TCRbeta library. TCRdb re-called the PCR reads through MiXCR, storing one row per CDR3 protein. Among about 110,000 distinct CDR3 sequences listed, about 9.4% were seen once. The sample is drawn from a study of T-cell reconstitution after alpha-beta-depleted transplantation in children. Findings of the study overall: T-cell numbers and diversity, one year after transplant, stemmed largely from T cells that were newly produced. Several hundred expanded graft clones reportedly gave rise to the alpha-beta T cells present about two months after transplant.

The source was PBMCs, collected before TCRalphabeta/CD19-depleted stem cell transplant. The TCR comes from a boy under 10 years old with acute lymphoblastic leukemia, due to receive a stem cell transplant. V is TRBV29-1 and J is TRBJ1-1, with D unresolved. CDR3 DNA: TGCAGCGTTGAACCGGTAGTCTGGGTGACTGAAGCTTTCTTT. This gives the protein CSVEPVVWVTEAFF.